This passage covers 17 T cell receptor beta chains from one sample sequenced in a study of blood T cells in healthy people across ages (dated by TCRdb to between 2014 and 2017). Library preparation employed 5' RACE. Sequencer: Illumina HiSeq 2500. A second roughly 6 to 11 cycle PCR used a sample-barcoded 5' primer and a J-beta primer mix. TCRdb reanalyzed the raw reads on its own, using fastp at Q25 for trimming and MiXCR for clone calling, and kept in-frame beta chains. Each CDR3 protein appears once, grouped with its most common genes and DNA. Within this sample are some 640,000 distinct CDR3 sequences, with approximately 49% of them counted one time only. The ten largest clones take up about 32% of the sample. Sequencing used blood. These receptors originate from a woman aged 55-70 years in good health.

This clonotype was seen a single time. The genes are TRBV5-1 and TRBJ2-5, with D uncertain. The CDR3 has 13 amino acids. Germline lookup yields CDR1 SGHRS and CDR2 YFSETQ. Trimming pared 6 bases from V and 5 bases from J, leaving 14 bases between. The CDR3 spells CASNVTSSETQYF. Written as DNA, the CDR3 is TGCGCCAGCAACGTGACCTCATCGGAGACCCAGTACTTC.

The rearrangement uses TRBV5-1 and TRBJ2-4; D ambiguous. V dropped 0 bases and J dropped 13 bases, with 8 bases sitting between them. CDR3 size: 11 residues. The germline V gene encodes CDR1 SGHRS and CDR2 YFSETQ. In DNA form, the CDR3 reads TGCGCCAGCAGCTTGGGACACGGGCAGTACTTC. It encodes CASSLGHGQYF. The variable domain in full, completed from reference TRBV5-1 and TRBJ2-4, reads KAGVTQTPRYLIKTRGQQVTLSCSPISGHRSVSWYQQTPGQGLQFLFEYFSETQRNKGNFPGRFSGRQFSNSRSEMNVSTLELGDSALYLCASSLGHGQYFGAGTRLSVL.

This clonotype showed up just a few times. The gene calls are TRBV20-1 and TRBJ2-7; D may be TRBD1 (5 bases). Germline CDR1 reads DFQATT; CDR2 reads SNEGSKA (reference sequence). Trimming removed 3 bases from V and 3 bases from J, with 9 bases in between. The CDR3 runs 12 residues. CDR3 nucleotide sequence: TGCAGTGCTAGTGTCAGGGACTACGAGCAGTACTTC. Protein sequence: CSASVRDYEQYF.

The chain has TRBV5-8 and TRBJ2-7; the match to TRBD2 covers 9 bases. This CDR3 spans 15 amino acids. Germline V gene sequence: CDR1 SGHTS, CDR2 YDEGEE. The V gene end was trimmed by 4 bases and the J gene end by 0 bases; junction bases not matched to a gene: 5. CDR3 sequence (DNA): TGTGCCAGCAGCATCGCTAGCGGGGCCTCCTACGAGCAGTACTTC. It translates to CASSIASGASYEQYF.

In its sample, this clonotype was seen once. V gene TRBV5-6 combines with J gene TRBJ2-5, with 7 bases identical to TRBD1. V was pared by 4 bases and J by 13 bases, with 10 bases of the junction left unmatched. The CDR3 is 12 residues long. The germline V gene has CDR1 SGHDT and CDR2 YYEEEE. CDR3 residues: CASSQGTDRTYF. The CDR3, as DNA: TGTGCCAGCAGCCAGGGGACAGACCGGACGTACTTC. The complete variable domain, with remaining parts taken from reference TRBV5-6 and TRBJ2-5, reads DAGVTQSPTHLIKTRGQQVTLRCSPKSGHDTVSWYQQALGQGPQFIFQYYEEEERQRGNFPDRFSGHQFPNYSSELNVNALLLGDSALYLCASSQGTDRTYFGPGTRLLVL.

V gene TRBV7-2 combines with J gene TRBJ2-7; 8 nucleotides line up with TRBD1. The CDR3 runs 15 residues. Looked up from germline, CDR1 is SGHTA and CDR2 is FQGNSA. V was pared by 7 bases and J by 4 bases, with 12 bases of the junction left unmatched. In DNA, the CDR3 is TGTGCCAGCACCACGTCGGGGACAGGACATTACGAGCAGTACTTC. This gives the protein CASTTSGTGHYEQYF.

This clonotype was seen just once. Its ends do not fully match the called genes, so a read error is possible. This chain connects TRBV4-3 to TRBJ2-1, with 10 bases lining up with TRBD2. The DNA matches TRBJ2-7 better at its end, which makes the J call doubtful. CDR3 length equals 16 residues. Germline values: CDR1 LGHNA, CDR2 YSLEER. CDR3 nucleotide sequence: TGCGCCAACAGCCAAGATGGAGTAGCGGGAGGTTACGAGCAGTACTTC. The encoded protein is CANSQDGVAGGYEQYF.

This chain connects TRBV6-5 to TRBJ1-1; D ambiguous. This CDR3 has 13 amino acids. V was pared by 4 bases and J by 0 bases, with 6 bases between. Germline CDR1 reads MNHEY; CDR2 reads SVGAGI. The CDR3, as DNA: TGTGCCAGCAGTTCGTGGGTGAACACTGAAGCTTTCTTT. Protein product: CASSSWVNTEAFF.

The sample holds many counts of this clonotype. The rearrangement links TRBV7-6 to TRBJ2-5; the match to TRBD2 covers 9 bases. From germline, CDR1 is SGHVS and CDR2 FNYEAQ. V lost 1 base, J lost 5 bases, and 11 bases stayed unmatched. The CDR3 is 17 amino acids. CDR3 residues: CASSLVVTSGPGETQYF. Written as DNA, the CDR3 is TGTGCCAGCAGCTTAGTCGTGACTAGCGGACCCGGGGAGACCCAGTACTTC.

This chain joins TRBV9 and TRBJ2-1, with 7 bases identical to TRBD2. The junction had 10 bases not matched to a gene; V was cut back by 0 bases and J by 7 bases. CDR1 and CDR2 (germline): SGDLS, YYNGEE. The CDR3 has 16 amino acids. This CDR3 is CASSVVGGGPGNEQFF. CDR3 coding DNA: TGTGCCAGCAGCGTAGTGGGGGGAGGGCCTGGAAATGAGCAGTTCTTC.

This clonotype was seen ten or more times. J is TRBJ2-3 and V is TRBV29-1, with a weak D call TRBD2 (6 bases). The germline CDR1 and CDR2 sequences are SQVTM and ANQGSEA. Trimming shortened V by 7 bases and J by 4 bases, and 18 bases separated the two germline ends. The CDR3 is 14 residues long. In nucleotides, the CDR3 is TGCAGCGCCACAAAGGGGACTCTCGCAGATACGCAGTATTTT. Protein sequence: CSATKGTLADTQYF.

The genes are TRBV20-1 and TRBJ1-2; possible D gene TRBD1, 5 bases. The ends were cut back, 2 bases at V and 2 bases at J, with 12 bases in the middle. CDR1 is DFQATT and CDR2 is SNEGSKA in the germline V gene (reference sequence). This CDR3 has 14 amino acids. CDR3 loop: CSARWQGRNYGYTF. CDR3 nucleotides: TGCAGTGCTAGATGGCAGGGACGGAACTATGGCTACACCTTC.

With regard to this clonotype: A junction end diverges from the germline sequence, so it may reflect a read error. V gene TRBV5-1 combines with J gene TRBJ2-3; 8 bases are a match to TRBD2. Germline V lookup: CDR1 SGHRS, CDR2 YFSETQ. CDR3 length: 12 amino acids. The CDR3 DNA follows: TGTGCCAGCAGACGGACTAGCGATACGCAGTATTTT. Amino acids: CASRRTSDTQYF. The variable domain in full, completed from reference TRBV5-1 and TRBJ2-3, reads KAGVTQTPRYLIKTRGQQVTLSCSPISGHRSVSWYQQTPGQGLQFLFEYFSETQRNKGNFPGRFSGRQFSNSRSEMNVSTLELGDSALYLCASRRTSDTQYFGPGTRLTVL.

This clonotype was counted between two and nine times. The chain is built from TRBV6-5 and TRBJ2-3; D may be TRBD2 (5 bases). Germline V gives CDR1 MNHEY, CDR2 SVGAGI. The CDR3 sequence is 13 residues long. The germline V and J ends were trimmed by 4 bases and 3 bases, with 8 bases remaining between them. The DNA of the CDR3 is TGTGCCAGCAGTTCCCCGGGAACAGATACGCAGTATTTT. Protein sequence: CASSSPGTDTQYF.

The chain combines TRBV4-2 with TRBJ2-5; 8 bases are a match to TRBD2. The V gene end was trimmed by 0 bases and the J gene end by 3 bases; junction bases not matched to a gene: 12. The germline V gene has CDR1 LGHNA and CDR2 YNFKEQ. The CDR3 spans 18 residues. CDR3 bases: TGTGCCAGCAGCCAAGATGCGATGGCGGGGGGAAGGAAAGAGACCCAGTACTTC. Translated: CASSQDAMAGGRKETQYF.

The chain carries TRBV9 and TRBJ2-7, with 8 bases lining up with TRBD2. With V trimmed by 3 bases and J by 2 bases, 7 bases remained unmatched. The CDR3 loop spans 15 amino acids. Germline CDR1 and CDR2: SGDLS and YYNGEE. CDR3 DNA sequence: TGTGCCAGCAGCGCCGCTAGCGGGTACGCCTACGAGCAGTACTTC. This gives the protein CASSAASGYAYEQYF.

This chain joins TRBV14 and TRBJ2-5; 8 positions match TRBD2. The germline CDR1 and CDR2 sequences are SGHDN and FVKESK. The CDR3 covers 17 residues. The J segment lost 7 bases and the V segment lost 0 bases, leaving 13 bases of the junction unmatched. The CDR3 region is CASSQDTLAGTKGTQYF. In DNA form, the CDR3 reads TGTGCCAGCAGCCAAGATACCCTAGCGGGTACGAAGGGGACCCAGTACTTC.